The 14 T cell receptor beta chains presented below share a single source sample, sequenced in a study of cytomegalovirus exposure and HLA in healthy donors (dated by TCRdb to 2016 to 2017). The library came from the immunoSEQ multiplex PCR assay. A mixture of 60 forward primers for TCR Vbeta segments and 13 reverse primers for TCR Jbeta segments was used in the multiplex PCR. Here the immuneACCESS table is served through TCRdb, limited to in-frame sequences with V and J called. Missing clones are a known gap in these copies; in checked studies unresolved V genes cover under half, and the rest lacks a known reason. The table for this sample lists about 110,000 clones; 60% to 80% of them were counted only once. Of the sample, roughly 0.79% falls within the top ten clones. The sample taken for sequencing was PBMCs. All receptors derive from a boy aged 5-17 years in good health and CMV-seronegative.

The chain uses TRBV7-2 and TRBJ2-7; possible D gene TRBD1, 6 bases. The CDR3 extends over 14 amino acids. Deletions cut 5 bases from V and 0 bases from J, with 11 bases between. In germline, CDR1 is SGHTA, CDR2 FQGNSA. For the CDR3, the DNA is TGTGCCAGCAGCGCGGACAGTCTCTCCTACGAGCAGTACTTC. This codes for CASSADSLSYEQYF.

The J gene is TRBJ2-7, the V gene TRBV28, with D possibly being TRBD1 (5 bases). Trimming removed 5 bases at V and 2 bases at J, with 13 bases between. CDR3 length: 14 amino acids. CDR1 and CDR2 from the germline V gene are MDHEN and SYDVKM. DNA for the CDR3: TGTGCCAGCAGTACGACAGTAGGAACCTACGAGCAGTACTTC. As protein: CASSTTVGTYEQYF.

V usage is TRBV2 and J usage is TRBJ1-2, with TRBD1 matching 7 bases. Germline V gene sequence: CDR1 SNHLY, CDR2 FYNNEI. The V and J ends lost 3 bases and 5 bases, in that order; junction bases with no gene match: 3. The CDR3 has 13 residues. The CDR3 region has the DNA TGTGCCAGCAGTGAGGGACAGTTTTATGGCTACACCTTC. It codes for CASSEGQFYGYTF.

The chain joins TRBV5-6 to TRBJ1-2; D is undetermined. Between the trimmed V and J ends, which lost 6 bases and 3 bases, there was a span of 15 bases. Looked up from germline, CDR1 is SGHDT and CDR2 is YYEEEE. This CDR3 is 14 amino acids long. The CDR3, as DNA: TGTGCCAGCACCCTAAAGATCCTAGACTATGGCTACACCTTC. Its protein product is CASTLKILDYGYTF.

The V call is TRBV6-1, the J call TRBJ1-5; TRBD1 aligns across 7 bases. J was trimmed by 2 bases and V by 10 bases; bases with no gene match: 5. Germline CDR1 MNHNS, CDR2 SASEGT. This CDR3 spans 13 amino acids. DNA of the CDR3: TGTGCCACCCAGGGGGGCGGCAATCAGCCCCAGCATTTT. Translated, it gives CATQGGGNQPQHF.

A remark on this clone: An end of the junction differs from the germline gene, which may be a read error. Additional DNA sequences in this sample encode the identical CDR3. The DNA for the CDR3 is TGCGCGAGCAGCTTCCAGGGGGCGCATATCACTGAAGCTTTCTTT. As protein: CASSFQGAHITEAFF. The V gene is TRBV5-1, the J gene TRBJ1-1; 8 positions match TRBD1. The CDR3 runs 15 residues. In germline, CDR1 is SGHRS, CDR2 YFSETQ.

V gene TRBV6-1 combines with J gene TRBJ1-6; D might be TRBD1 (5 bases). The CDR3 contains 14 residues. V was pared by 6 bases and J by 5 bases, with 11 bases between. Germline V lookup: CDR1 MNHNS, CDR2 SASEGT. CDR3 bases: TGTGCCAGCAGCCTGGACACAGATAATTCACCCCTCCACTTT. It translates to CASSLDTDNSPLHF.

V gene TRBV5-1 combines with J gene TRBJ2-7, with 7 bases lining up with TRBD2. Germline V lookup: CDR1 SGHRS, CDR2 YFSETQ. The CDR3 contains 15 residues. V was clipped by 3 bases and J by 4 bases; unmatched bases: 10. Here the CDR3 reads CASSWTPSLAYEQYF. The CDR3 DNA follows: TGCGCCAGCAGCTGGACCCCCTCACTAGCGTACGAGCAGTACTTC.

The genes are TRBV29-1 and TRBJ2-2; 8 positions match TRBD1. V shed 7 bases, J shed 2 bases, and the junction held 6 bases outside the gene matches. This CDR3 comprises 14 residues. CDR1 is SQVTM, CDR2 ANQGSEA, per germline. In nucleotides, the CDR3 is TGCAGCGCCACGACAGGGGTAAACACCGGGGAGCTGTTTTTT. Its translation: CSATTGVNTGELFF.

The chain recombines TRBV15 with TRBJ1-2; maybe TRBD1 (5 bases). CDR1 is LNHNV, CDR2 YYDKDF, per germline (reference sequence). CDR3 length: 15 amino acids. The ends were cut back, 1 base at V and 3 bases at J, with 12 bases in the middle. The CDR3 region has the DNA TGTGCCACCAGCAGAGGGAGGGGCTTCGACTATGGCTACACCTTC. It yields the protein CATSRGRGFDYGYTF. Variable domain in full (rest from reference TRBV15 and TRBJ1-2): DAMVIQNPRYQVTQFGKPVTLSCSQTLNHNVMYWYQQKSSQAPKLLFHYYDKDFNNEADTPDNFQSRRPNTSFCFLDIRSPGLGDTAMYLCATSRGRGFDYGYTFGSGTRLTVV.

CDR3 loop: CASSPPGQPQHF. Written as DNA, the CDR3 is TGTGCCAGCAGTCCCCCGGGTCAGCCCCAGCATTTT. J is TRBJ1-5 and V is TRBV28; D remains ambiguous. The germline gives CDR1 MDHEN, CDR2 SYDVKM. The CDR3 has 12 amino acids. V gave up 5 bases and J gave up 6 bases, with 8 bases separating them.

This sequence joins TRBV5-6 and TRBJ1-5; 8 nucleotides agree with TRBD1. The V segment lost 3 bases and the J segment 2 bases; nucleotides outside the gene matches: 4. This CDR3 has 15 residues. Germline CDR1 SGHDT, CDR2 YYEEEE. DNA of the CDR3: TGTGCCAGCAGCTCCAGGGGGCACGGCAATCAGCCCCAGCATTTT. Translated, it gives CASSSRGHGNQPQHF. Drawing the rest from reference TRBV5-6 and TRBJ1-5, the complete variable domain is DAGVTQSPTHLIKTRGQQVTLRCSPKSGHDTVSWYQQALGQGPQFIFQYYEEEERQRGNFPDRFSGHQFPNYSSELNVNALLLGDSALYLCASSSRGHGNQPQHFGDGTRLSIL.

The chain employs TRBV7-2 and TRBJ2-1, with TRBD1 as a possible D gene (6 bases). Germline CDR1 and CDR2: SGHTA and FQGNSA. The CDR3 is 13 residues long. Trimming took 5 bases from V and 8 from J, leaving 13 bases between them. This CDR3 is CASSAFRGDEQFF. DNA for the CDR3: TGTGCCAGCAGCGCGTTCAGGGGTGATGAGCAGTTCTTC.

This clone was detected only a few times. V usage is TRBV5-6 and J usage is TRBJ2-7; tentative D call: TRBD1 (6 bases). With 2 bases removed from V and 4 bases from J, the gap between germline ends came to 16 bases. Germline V CDR1 and CDR2: SGHDT, YYEEEE. The CDR3 has 15 amino acids. CDR3: CASSFDSRTGYEQYF. CDR3 nucleotides: TGTGCCAGCAGCTTTGACTCCCGAACAGGGTACGAGCAGTACTTC.